There are a few counts of the clone carrying this T cell receptor beta chain. TCRdb re-derived calls from the 5' RACE reads in MiXCR, one entry per CDR3 protein. This sample has around 310,000 distinct CDR3 sequences, with about 15% found just once. The sample is drawn from a study of T-cell memory formation after mild COVID-19. This CDR3 comprises 16 residues. V shed 2 bases and J 3 bases; nucleotides not matched to a gene: 8. Germline V gene lookup returns CDR1 LGHNT and CDR2 FRNRAP. The specimen sequenced was PBMCs or a T cell subset sorted from them (not recorded which). V is TRBV12-5 and J is TRBJ2-7; 9 nucleotides match TRBD1. This sequence was found in a man in his late teens or twenties who had mild COVID-19 (a few samples of this study predate the infection). Cell type and time point are not known. The CDR3 DNA reads as TGTGCTAGTGGTTTGACTCCGGGACAGGGCGGCTACGAGCAGTACTTC. Encoded protein: CASGLTPGQGGYEQYF.